This TCR beta chain was identified during a study of tumor-infiltrating lymphocytes in primary liver carcinoma. Notes on the study in general: Tumors had a significantly higher top-250-clone fraction than blood (p = 0.039).

A primer matching the constant region was used to make TCR beta cDNA from about 500 ng of total RNA. ARM-PCR was slightly modified, and three nested multiplex PCR rounds with it gave rise to the TCR beta libraries. A C-beta reverse primer and TRBV1-TRBV30 forward primers served in each of the first two PCR rounds, at 10 cycles apiece. TCRdb passed the multiplex PCR reads through MiXCR, listing each CDR3 protein once. The sample has some 94,000 distinct CDR3 sequences; 55% to 75% are singletons. CDR1 is DFQATT, CDR2 SNEGSKA, per germline (reference sequence). There are 15 residues in the CDR3. Trimming at V came to 4 bases and at J to 7 bases, leaving 9 bases not matched to a gene. Without any cell sorting, roughly 20-32 mg of bulk tissue yielded co-extracted RNA and DNA. Viable tumor cell content exceeded 80% in every tumor sample. With regard to this clonotype: The antigen is unknown.

The chain links TRBV20-1 to TRBJ2-1; 11 nucleotides align to TRBD2. This TCR came from an older woman with primary liver carcinoma and hepatitis B virus infection. The sequencing input was liver tumor tissue from sampling region 5. Noted subset: tumor region T5, tumor centre. The CDR3 bases are TGCAGTGCTACGCATACTAGCGGGAGATTAAATGAGCAGTTCTTC. It is translated as CSATHTSGRLNEQFF.